The subject of this entry is one T cell receptor beta chain. The repertoire was sequenced with immunoSEQ multiplex PCR; TCRdb's copy has only in-frame clones and lacks some. The data contain about 36,000 clones, almost 90% of them singletons. The data are from a study of blood T cell repertoires in COVID-19. This CDR3 is built from 14 residues. V was pared by 5 bases and J by 3 bases, with 14 bases between. Germline values: CDR1 LNHDA, CDR2 SQIVND (reference sequence). The clonotype originates from a man between 60 and 70 years old with active or convalescent COVID-19. The chain employs TRBV19 and TRBJ2-7; D perhaps matches TRBD1 (5 bases). The sequenced sample consisted of peripheral blood. The CDR3 loop is CASSAGQGDYEQYF. The CDR3 nucleotides are TGTGCCAGTAGTGCCGGACAAGGAGACTACGAGCAGTACTTC.